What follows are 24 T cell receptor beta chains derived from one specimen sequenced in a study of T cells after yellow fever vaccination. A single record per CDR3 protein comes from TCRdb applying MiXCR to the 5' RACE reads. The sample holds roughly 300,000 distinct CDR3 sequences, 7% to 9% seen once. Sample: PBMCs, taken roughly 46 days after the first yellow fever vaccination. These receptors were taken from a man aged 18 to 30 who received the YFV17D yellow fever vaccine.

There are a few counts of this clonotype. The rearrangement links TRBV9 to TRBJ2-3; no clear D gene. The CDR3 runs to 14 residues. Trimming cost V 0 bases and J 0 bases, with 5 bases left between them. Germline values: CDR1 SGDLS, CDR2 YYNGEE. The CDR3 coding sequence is TGTGCCAGCAGCGTAGATGGGAGCACAGATACGCAGTATTTT. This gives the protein CASSVDGSTDTQYF.

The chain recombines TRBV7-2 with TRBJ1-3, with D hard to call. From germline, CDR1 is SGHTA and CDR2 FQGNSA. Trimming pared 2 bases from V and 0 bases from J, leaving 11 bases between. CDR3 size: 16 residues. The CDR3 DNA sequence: TGTGCCAGCAGCTTAACGGCAGCTTACTCTGGAAACACCATATATTTT. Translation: CASSLTAAYSGNTIYF.

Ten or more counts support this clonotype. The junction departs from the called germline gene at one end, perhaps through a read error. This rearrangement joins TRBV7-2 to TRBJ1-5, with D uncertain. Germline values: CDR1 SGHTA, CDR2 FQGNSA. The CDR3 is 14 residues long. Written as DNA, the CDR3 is TGTGCCAGCAGCTTCGGTCCTAGCACTCAGCCCCAGCATTTT. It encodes CASSFGPSTQPQHF.

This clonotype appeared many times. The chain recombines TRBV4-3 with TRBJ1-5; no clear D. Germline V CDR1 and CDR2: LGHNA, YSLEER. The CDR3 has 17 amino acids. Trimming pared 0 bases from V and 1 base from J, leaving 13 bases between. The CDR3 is CASSQDYRGGSNQPQHF. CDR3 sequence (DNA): TGCGCCAGCAGCCAAGACTATCGGGGAGGGAGCAATCAGCCCCAGCATTTT.

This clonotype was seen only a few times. CDR3 in DNA: TGCGCCAGCAGCCAAGCCCCAGGGGATTACGAGCAGTACTTC. This translates into CASSQAPGDYEQYF. This chain uses TRBV4-3 with TRBJ2-7; D perhaps matches TRBD1 (6 bases). Germline CDR1 LGHNA, CDR2 YSLEER. CDR3 size: 14 residues. The V gene lost 1 base and the J gene lost 4 bases, with 11 bases spanning the gap.

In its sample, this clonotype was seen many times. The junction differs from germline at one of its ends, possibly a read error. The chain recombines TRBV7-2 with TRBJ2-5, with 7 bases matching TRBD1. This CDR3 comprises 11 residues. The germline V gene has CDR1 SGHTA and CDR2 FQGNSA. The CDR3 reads CASSWKDRPIF. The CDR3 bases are TGTGCCAGCAGCTGGAAGGACAGGCCCATCTTC. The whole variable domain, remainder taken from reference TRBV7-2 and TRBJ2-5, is GAGVSQSPSNKVTEKGKDVELRCDPISGHTALYWYRQSLGQGLEFLIYFQGNSAPDKSGLPSDRFSAERTGGSVSTLTIQRTQQEDSAVYLCASSWKDRPIFGPGTRLLVL.

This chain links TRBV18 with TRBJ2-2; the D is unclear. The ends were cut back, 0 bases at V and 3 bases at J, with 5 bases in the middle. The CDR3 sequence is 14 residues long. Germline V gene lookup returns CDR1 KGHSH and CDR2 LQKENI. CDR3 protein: CASSPPKDTGELFF. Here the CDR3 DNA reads TGTGCCAGCTCACCACCGAAGGACACCGGGGAGCTGTTTTTT.

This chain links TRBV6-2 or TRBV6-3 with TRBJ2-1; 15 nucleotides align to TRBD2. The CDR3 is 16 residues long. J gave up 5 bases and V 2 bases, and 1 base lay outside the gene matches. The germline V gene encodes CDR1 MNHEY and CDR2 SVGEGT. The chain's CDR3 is CASSYGLAGGNNEQFF. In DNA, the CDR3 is TGTGCCAGCAGTTACGGACTAGCGGGGGGGAACAATGAGCAGTTCTTC.

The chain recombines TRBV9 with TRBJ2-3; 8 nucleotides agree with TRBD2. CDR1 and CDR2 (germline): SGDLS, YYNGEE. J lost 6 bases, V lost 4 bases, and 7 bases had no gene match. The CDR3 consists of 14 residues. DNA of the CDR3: TGTGCCAGCAGCCCTGGACTAGCAATGGATACGCAGTATTTT. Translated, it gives CASSPGLAMDTQYF.

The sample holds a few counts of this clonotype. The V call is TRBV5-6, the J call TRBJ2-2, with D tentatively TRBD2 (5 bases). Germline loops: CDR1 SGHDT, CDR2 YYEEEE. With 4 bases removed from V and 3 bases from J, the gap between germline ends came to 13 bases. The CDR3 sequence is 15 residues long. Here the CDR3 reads CASSEGSVHTGELFF. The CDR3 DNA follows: TGTGCCAGCAGCGAGGGATCAGTCCACACCGGGGAGCTGTTTTTT.

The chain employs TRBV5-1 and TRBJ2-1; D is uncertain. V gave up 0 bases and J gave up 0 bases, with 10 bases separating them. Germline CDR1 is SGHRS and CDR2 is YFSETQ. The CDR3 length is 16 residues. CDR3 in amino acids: CASSLVRGTSYNEQFF. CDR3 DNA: TGCGCCAGCAGCTTGGTACGCGGAACCTCCTACAATGAGCAGTTCTTC.

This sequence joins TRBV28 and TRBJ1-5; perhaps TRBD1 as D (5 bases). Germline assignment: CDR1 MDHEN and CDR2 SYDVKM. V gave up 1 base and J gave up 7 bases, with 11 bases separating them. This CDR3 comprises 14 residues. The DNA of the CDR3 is TGTGCCAGCAGTTTATTGGGGGTACAGCAGCCCCAGCATTTT. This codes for CASSLLGVQQPQHF.

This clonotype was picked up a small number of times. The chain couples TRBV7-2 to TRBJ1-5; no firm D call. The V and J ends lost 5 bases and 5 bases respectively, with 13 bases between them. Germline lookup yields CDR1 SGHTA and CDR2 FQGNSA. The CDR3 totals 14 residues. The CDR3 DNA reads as TGTGCCAGCAGCCCAAGATGGGGAGATCAGCCCCAGCATTTT. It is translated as CASSPRWGDQPQHF.

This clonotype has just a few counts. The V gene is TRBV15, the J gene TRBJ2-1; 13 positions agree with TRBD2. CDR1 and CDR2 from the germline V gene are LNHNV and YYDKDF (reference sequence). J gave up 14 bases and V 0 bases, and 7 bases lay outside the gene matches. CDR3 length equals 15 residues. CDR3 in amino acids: CATSRDGTSGDVEFF. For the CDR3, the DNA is TGTGCCACCAGCAGAGATGGGACTAGCGGGGATGTAGAGTTCTTC.

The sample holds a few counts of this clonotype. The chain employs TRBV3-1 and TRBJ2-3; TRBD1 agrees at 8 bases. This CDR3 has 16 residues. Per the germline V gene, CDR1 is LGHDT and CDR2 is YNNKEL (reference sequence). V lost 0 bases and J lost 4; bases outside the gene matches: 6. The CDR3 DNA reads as TGTGCCAGCAGCCAAGAATGGGGGACAGGACCAGATACGCAGTATTTT. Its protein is CASSQEWGTGPDTQYF.

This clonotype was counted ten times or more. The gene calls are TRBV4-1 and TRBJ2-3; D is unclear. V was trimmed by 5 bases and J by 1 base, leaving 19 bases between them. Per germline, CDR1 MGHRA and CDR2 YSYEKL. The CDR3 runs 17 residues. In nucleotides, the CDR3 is TGCGCCAGCAGCAACCGGGCCCAAGGAGTGGGCACAGATACGCAGTATTTT. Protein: CASSNRAQGVGTDTQYF.

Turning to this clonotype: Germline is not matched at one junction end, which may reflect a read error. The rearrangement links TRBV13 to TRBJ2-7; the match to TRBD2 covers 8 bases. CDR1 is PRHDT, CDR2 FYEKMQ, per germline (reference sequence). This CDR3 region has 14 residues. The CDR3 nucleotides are TGTGCCAGCAGCTCGAGCGGGGGATTGTACGGGCAGTACTTC. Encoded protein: CASSSSGGLYGQYF.

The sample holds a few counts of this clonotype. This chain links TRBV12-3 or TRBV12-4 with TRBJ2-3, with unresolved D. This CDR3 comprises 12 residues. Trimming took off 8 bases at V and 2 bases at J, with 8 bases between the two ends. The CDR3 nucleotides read TGTGCCAGCCTCCGAATCACAGATACGCAGTATTTT. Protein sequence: CASLRITDTQYF.

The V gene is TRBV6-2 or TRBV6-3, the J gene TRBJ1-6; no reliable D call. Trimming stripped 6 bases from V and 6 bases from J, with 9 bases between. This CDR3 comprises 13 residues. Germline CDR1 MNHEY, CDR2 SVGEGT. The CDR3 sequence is CASRLRINSPLHF. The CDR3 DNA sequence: TGTGCCAGCAGGCTCAGGATTAATTCACCCCTCCACTTT.

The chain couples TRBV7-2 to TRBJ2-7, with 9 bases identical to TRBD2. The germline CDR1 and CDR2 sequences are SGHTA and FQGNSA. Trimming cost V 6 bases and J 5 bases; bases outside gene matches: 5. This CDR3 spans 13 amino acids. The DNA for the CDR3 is TGTGCCAGCAGAGCGGGGGGTAAGGACGAGCAGTACTTC. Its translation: CASRAGGKDEQYF.

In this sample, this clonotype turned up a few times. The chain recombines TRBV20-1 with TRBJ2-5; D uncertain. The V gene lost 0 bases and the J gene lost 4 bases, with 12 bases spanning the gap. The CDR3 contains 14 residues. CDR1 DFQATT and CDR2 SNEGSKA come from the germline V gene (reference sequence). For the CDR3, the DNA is TGCAGTGCTAGAGATCTAAGTGGCGGAGAGACCCAGTACTTC. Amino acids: CSARDLSGGETQYF.

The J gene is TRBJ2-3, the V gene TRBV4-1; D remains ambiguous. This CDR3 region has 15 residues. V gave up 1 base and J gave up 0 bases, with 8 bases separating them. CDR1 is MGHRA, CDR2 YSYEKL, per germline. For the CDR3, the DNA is TGCGCCAGCAGCCAAGCCGTCAAGAGCACAGATACGCAGTATTTT. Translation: CASSQAVKSTDTQYF.

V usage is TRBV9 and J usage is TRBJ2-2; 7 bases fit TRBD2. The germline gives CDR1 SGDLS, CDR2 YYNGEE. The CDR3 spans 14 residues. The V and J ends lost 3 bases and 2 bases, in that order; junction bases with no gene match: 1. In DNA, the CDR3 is TGTGCCAGCAGCGCGGGGGGAAACACCGGGGAGCTGTTTTTT. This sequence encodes CASSAGGNTGELFF.

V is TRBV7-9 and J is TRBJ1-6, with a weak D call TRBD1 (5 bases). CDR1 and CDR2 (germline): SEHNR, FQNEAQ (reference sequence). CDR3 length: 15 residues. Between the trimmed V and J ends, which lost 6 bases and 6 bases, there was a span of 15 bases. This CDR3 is CASSQGRTINSPLHF. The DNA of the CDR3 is TGTGCCAGCAGTCAGGGACGGACTATTAATTCACCCCTCCACTTT.